This TCR beta chain originates from a study of Ad26.COV2.S vaccination and SARS-CoV-2 variants. Study-level information: The donor belonged to the COV1001 Ad26.COV2.S trial arm.

Treatment noted: some 20 received Ad26.COV2.S at low or high dose, single or two shots; 5 received placebo; per-sample allocation not given. Specimen acquisition occurred on day 63 following the initial vaccine or placebo injection. A Boston adult aged 18-55 years was the donor. Participants' vaccine, an Ad26 vector, delivered Wuhan-strain SARS-CoV-2 spike. The CDR3 has 15 residues. Germline V gives CDR1 MNHEY, CDR2 SVGEGT. With 5 bases removed from V and 2 bases from J, the gap between germline ends came to 15 bases. Findings and limits, study-wide: Total T cell responses were possibly underestimated by TCR breadth and depth analyses.

This table comes from immunoSEQ multiplex PCR, and its TCRdb copy is limited to in-frame clones, with some not included. The sample shows about 460,000 clones, roughly nine tenths of them seen only once. This clone appeared a single time. The antigen is not known. The receptor was derived from a person aged 18 to 65 who received the Ad26.COV2.S COVID-19 vaccine or a placebo. The chain employs TRBV6-2 or TRBV6-3 and TRBJ1-2; D is unclear. The specimen was peripheral blood, collected in a trial of Ad26.COV2.S vaccine versus placebo. The CDR3 here is CASSPDRTDNYGYTF. The DNA of the CDR3 is TGTGCCAGCAGTCCCGATCGGACTGACAACTATGGCTACACCTTC.